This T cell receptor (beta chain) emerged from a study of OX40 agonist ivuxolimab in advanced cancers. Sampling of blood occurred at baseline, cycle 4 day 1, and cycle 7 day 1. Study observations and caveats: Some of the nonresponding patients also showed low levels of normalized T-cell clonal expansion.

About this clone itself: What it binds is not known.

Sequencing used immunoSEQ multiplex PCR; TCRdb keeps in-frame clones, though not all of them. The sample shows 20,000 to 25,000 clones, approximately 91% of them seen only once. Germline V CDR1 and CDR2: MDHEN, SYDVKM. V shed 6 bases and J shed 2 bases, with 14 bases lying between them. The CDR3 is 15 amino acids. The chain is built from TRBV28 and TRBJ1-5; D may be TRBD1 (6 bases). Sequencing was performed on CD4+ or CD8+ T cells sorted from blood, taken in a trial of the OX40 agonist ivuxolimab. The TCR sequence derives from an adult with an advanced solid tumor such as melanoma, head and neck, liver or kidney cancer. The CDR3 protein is CASSRTEGGNQPQHF. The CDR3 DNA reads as TGTGCCAGCAGCCGGACCGAGGGGGGCAATCAGCCCCAGCATTTT.